This TCR beta chain was observed in a study of blood T cell repertoires in COVID-19. Study as a whole: The study drew acute and convalescent COVID-19 samples from the United States, Italy and Spain. PBMCs, B-cell-depleted T cells, or T cells were the source of the cDNA or gDNA that made up the material.

TCRdb's table, derived via immunoSEQ multiplex PCR, lists solely in-frame clones and lacks some. Here the sample spans roughly 160,000 clones, approximately 84% being singletons. In its sample, this clone was seen once. Material: peripheral blood. The clonotype was recovered from a middle-aged man with acute or convalescent COVID-19.

The CDR3, as DNA: TGTGCCACCATCTTGAGATTCTACGAGCAGTACTTC. The encoded protein is CATILRFYEQYF. The chain recombines TRBV24-1 with TRBJ2-7, with D unclear. V lost 8 bases, J lost 3 bases, and 10 bases lay in between. The CDR3 sequence is 12 residues long. Germline V CDR1 and CDR2: KGHDR, SFDVKD.